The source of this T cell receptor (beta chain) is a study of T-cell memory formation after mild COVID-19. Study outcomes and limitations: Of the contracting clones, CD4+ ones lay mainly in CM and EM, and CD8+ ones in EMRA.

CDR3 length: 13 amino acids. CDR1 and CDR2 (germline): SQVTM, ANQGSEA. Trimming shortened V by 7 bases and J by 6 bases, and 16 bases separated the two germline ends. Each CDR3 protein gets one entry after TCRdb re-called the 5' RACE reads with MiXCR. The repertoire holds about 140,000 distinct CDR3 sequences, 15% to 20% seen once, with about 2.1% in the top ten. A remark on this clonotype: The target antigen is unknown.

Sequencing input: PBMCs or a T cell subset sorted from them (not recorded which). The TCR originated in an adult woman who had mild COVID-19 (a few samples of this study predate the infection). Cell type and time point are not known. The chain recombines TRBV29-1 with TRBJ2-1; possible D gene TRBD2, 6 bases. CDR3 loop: CSALWRGGNEQFF. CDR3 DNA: TGCAGCGCCCTTTGGCGGGGAGGCAATGAGCAGTTCTTC.